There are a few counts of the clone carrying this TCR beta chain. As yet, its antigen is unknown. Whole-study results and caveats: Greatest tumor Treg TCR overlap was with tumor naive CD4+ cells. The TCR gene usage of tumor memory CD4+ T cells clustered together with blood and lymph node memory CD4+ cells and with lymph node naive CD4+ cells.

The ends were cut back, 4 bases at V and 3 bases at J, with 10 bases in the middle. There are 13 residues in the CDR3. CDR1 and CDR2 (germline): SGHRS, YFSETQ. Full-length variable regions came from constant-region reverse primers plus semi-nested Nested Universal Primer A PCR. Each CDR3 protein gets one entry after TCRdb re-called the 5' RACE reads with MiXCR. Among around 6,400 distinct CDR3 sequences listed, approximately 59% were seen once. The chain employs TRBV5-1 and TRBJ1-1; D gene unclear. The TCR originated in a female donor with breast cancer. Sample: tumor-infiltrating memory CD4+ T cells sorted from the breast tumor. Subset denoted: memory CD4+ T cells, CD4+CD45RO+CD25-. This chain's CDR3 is CASSLRRYTEAFF. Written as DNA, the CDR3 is TGCGCCAGCAGCCTCAGGCGCTACACTGAAGCTTTCTTT.